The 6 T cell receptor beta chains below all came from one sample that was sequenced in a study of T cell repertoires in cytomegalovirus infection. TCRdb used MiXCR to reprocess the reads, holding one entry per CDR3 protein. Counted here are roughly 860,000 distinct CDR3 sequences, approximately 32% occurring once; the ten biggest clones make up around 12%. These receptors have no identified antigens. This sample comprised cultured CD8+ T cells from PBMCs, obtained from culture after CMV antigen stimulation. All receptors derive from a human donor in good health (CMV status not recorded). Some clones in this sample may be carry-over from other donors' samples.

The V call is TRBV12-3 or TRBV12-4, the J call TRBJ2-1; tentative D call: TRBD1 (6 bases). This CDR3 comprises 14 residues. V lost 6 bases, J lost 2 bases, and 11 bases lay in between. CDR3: CASRVHRAYNEQFF. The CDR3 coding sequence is TGTGCCAGCAGGGTACACAGGGCCTACAATGAGCAGTTCTTC.

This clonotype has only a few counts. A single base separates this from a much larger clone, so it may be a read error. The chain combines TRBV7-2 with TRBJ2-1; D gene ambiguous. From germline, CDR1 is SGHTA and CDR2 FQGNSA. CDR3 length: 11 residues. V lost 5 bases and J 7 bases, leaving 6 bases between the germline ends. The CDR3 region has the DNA TGTGCCAGCAGCCCCGTGAATGAGCAGTTCTTC. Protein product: CASSPVNEQFF.

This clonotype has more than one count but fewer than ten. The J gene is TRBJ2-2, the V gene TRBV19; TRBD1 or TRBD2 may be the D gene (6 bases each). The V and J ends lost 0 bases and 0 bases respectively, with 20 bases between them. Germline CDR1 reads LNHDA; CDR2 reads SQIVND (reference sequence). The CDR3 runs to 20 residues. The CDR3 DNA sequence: TGTGCCAGTAGTATAGAGAGGACAGACCCTAGGGGGGCGAACACCGGGGAGCTGTTTTTT. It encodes CASSIERTDPRGANTGELFF.

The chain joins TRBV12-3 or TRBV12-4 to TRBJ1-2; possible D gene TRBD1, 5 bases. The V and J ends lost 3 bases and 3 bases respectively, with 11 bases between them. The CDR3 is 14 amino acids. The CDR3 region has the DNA TGTGCCAGCAGTTTCTCAGGGCCCCACTATGGCTACACCTTC. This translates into CASSFSGPHYGYTF.

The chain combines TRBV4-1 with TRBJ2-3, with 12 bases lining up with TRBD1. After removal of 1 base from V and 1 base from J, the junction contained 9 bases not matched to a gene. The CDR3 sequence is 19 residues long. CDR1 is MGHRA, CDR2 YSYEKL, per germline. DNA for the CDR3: TGCGCCAGCAGCCAAGGAGTCGGGACAGGGGGCGCTCGCACAGATACGCAGTATTTT. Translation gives CASSQGVGTGGARTDTQYF.

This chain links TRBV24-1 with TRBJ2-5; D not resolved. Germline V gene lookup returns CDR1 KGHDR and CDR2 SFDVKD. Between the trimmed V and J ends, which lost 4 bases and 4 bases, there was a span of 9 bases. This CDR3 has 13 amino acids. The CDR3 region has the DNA TGTGCCACCAGTGACCCCCCCGTAGAGACCCAGTACTTC. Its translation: CATSDPPVETQYF.